This TCR beta chain appears in the sequencing data of a study of chemoradiotherapy in HPV16-positive cancers. The CDR3 runs to 14 residues. Trimming shortened V by 7 bases and J by 2 bases, and 15 bases separated the two germline ends. Germline V CDR1 and CDR2: SGHRS, YFSETQ. Data came from immunoSEQ multiplex PCR; TCRdb stores just in-frame clones and leaves some out. The sample contains approximately 11,000 clones, 70% to 80% of which appear only once. Of note for this clone: Its antigen remains unidentified.

Findings and limits, study-wide: For HPV16-positive patients, expanding HPV-responsive T cells associated with longer recurrence-free survival.

The clonotype was recovered from a human donor with HPV-associated anogenital cancer. This chain uses TRBV5-1 with TRBJ1-2, with no clear D. This specimen was taken from a patient who underwent chemoradiotherapy. DNA of the CDR3: TGCGCCAGCTCTATCACCATCGCCAACTATGGCTACACCTTC. Its protein product is CASSITIANYGYTF.